The clone carrying this TCR beta chain showed up many times. Its antigen is unknown. This entry comes from a study of blood T cells in healthy people across ages. Study-level background: Roughly one uniquely barcoded beta molecule per two T cells was captured. Study findings and constraints: It was found that TCR beta diversity correlated strongly with the percentage of naive T cells.

Isolating PBMCs gave at least 6.5 million of these cells per sample. Total RNA was extracted at no less than 6 micrograms per sample. This CDR3 spans 14 amino acids. Looked up from germline, CDR1 is DFQATT and CDR2 is SNEGSKA (reference sequence). With 5 bases removed from V and 5 bases from J, the gap between germline ends came to 19 bases. A J-beta primer mix and a sample-barcoded 5' primer were used in a second PCR of about 6 to 12 cycles. TCRdb re-analysed the 5' RACE reads in MiXCR, keeping a single row per CDR3 protein. The data contain 1.5 million to 2 million distinct CDR3 sequences, roughly 27% of them singletons.

The material sequenced was blood. V usage is TRBV20-1 and J usage is TRBJ2-7, with a possible D match to TRBD2 (5 bases). This sequence was found in a woman in her 30s in good health. The CDR3 is CSAALREQGDEQYF. DNA of the CDR3: TGCAGTGCTGCCCTACGGGAACAAGGAGACGAGCAGTACTTC.